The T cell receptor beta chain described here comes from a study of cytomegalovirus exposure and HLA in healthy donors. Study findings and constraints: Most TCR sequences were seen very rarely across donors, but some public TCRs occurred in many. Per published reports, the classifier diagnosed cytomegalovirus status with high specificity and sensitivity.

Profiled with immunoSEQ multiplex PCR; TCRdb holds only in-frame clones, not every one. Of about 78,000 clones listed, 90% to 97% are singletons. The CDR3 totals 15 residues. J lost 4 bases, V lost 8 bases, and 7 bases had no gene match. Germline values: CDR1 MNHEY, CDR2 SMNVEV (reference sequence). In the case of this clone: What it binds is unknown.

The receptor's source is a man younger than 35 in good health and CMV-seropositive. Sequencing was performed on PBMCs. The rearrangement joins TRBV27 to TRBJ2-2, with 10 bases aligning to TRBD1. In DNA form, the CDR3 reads TGTGCCAGCGAAAGTCGGGACAGGGGCACCGGGGAGCTGTTTTTT. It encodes CASESRDRGTGELFF.